Here is one TCR beta chain with its context. Trimming took off 0 bases at V and 0 bases at J, with 9 bases between the two ends. The CDR3 is 15 residues long. CDR1 is SGHDN, CDR2 FVKESK, per germline. This specimen comes from a study of blood T cell repertoires in COVID-19. Looking at the study overall: Acute and convalescent COVID-19 samples came from the United States, Italy and Spain. PBMCs, B-cell-depleted T cells, or T cells were the source of the cDNA or gDNA that made up the material.

The authors' processing: Reference gene primer amplification yielded estimated nucleated cell counts. This table comes from immunoSEQ multiplex PCR, and its TCRdb copy is limited to in-frame clones, with some not included. The D gene and trimming were derived from the DNA, and the V and J assignments and clone size from that table. Of over 200,000 clones listed, 70% to 90% are singletons. The sequence came from a human donor in a cohort sampled during active COVID-19. The sample was peripheral blood. The chain links TRBV14 to TRBJ2-7; D gene ambiguous. Here the CDR3 DNA reads TGTGCCAGCAGCCAAGATTTCGGTACCTCCTACGAGCAGTACTTC. Translating gives CASSQDFGTSYEQYF.